The 21 T cell receptor beta chains in this list originate from one sample, sequenced in a study of stem cell transplantation in POMP-related autoinflammatory disease. The protocol was immunoSEQ multiplex PCR, while the TCRdb copy is restricted to in-frame clones and leaves out a portion. The table lists thousands of clones, around 90% of them singletons. This specimen was CD8+ T cells from PBMCs, taken after stem cell transplantation. Receptors were obtained from a human patient with POMP-related autoinflammation and immune dysregulation (PRAID). These T cells may partly come from the graft donor.

The gene calls are TRBV7-9 and TRBJ1-4; perhaps TRBD1 as D (6 bases). CDR3 size: 14 residues. Germline CDR1 and CDR2: SEHNR and FQNEAQ (reference sequence). The ends were cut back, 7 bases at V and 1 base at J, with 10 bases in the middle. CDR3 sequence (DNA): TGTGCCAGCACCGGGGGGCGAACTAATGAAAAACTGTTTTTT. Amino acid sequence: CASTGGRTNEKLFF. Variable domain in full (rest from reference TRBV7-9 and TRBJ1-4): DTGVSQNPRHKITKRGQNVTFRCDPISEHNRLYWYRQTLGQGPEFLTYFQNEAQLEKSRLLSDRFSAERPKGSFSTLEIQRTEQGDSAMYLCASTGGRTNEKLFFGSGTQLSVL.

V gene TRBV5-4 combines with J gene TRBJ2-7; D might be TRBD1 (6 bases). The CDR3 totals 14 residues. The germline CDR1 and CDR2 sequences are SGHNT and YYREEE (reference sequence). V was pared by 3 bases and J by 1 base, with 11 bases between. CDR3 sequence reads: CASSSGTRSYEQYF. The CDR3 DNA follows: TGTGCCAGCAGCTCGGGGACAAGATCCTACGAGCAGTACTTC.

The chain links TRBV24-1 to TRBJ2-3; D tentatively fits TRBD1 or TRBD2 (5 bases each). There are 17 residues in the CDR3. The germline V gene has CDR1 KGHDR and CDR2 SFDVKD. Trimming took off 5 bases at V and 4 bases at J, with 21 bases between the two ends. This CDR3 is CATSAVPGIGAADTQYF. CDR3 nucleotide sequence: TGTGCCACCAGTGCGGTCCCGGGGATCGGGGCCGCAGATACGCAGTATTTT.

This clone was counted once. The chain couples TRBV7-9 to TRBJ2-7; the D gene is possibly TRBD1 (6 bases). V lost 6 bases to trimming and J lost 2 bases, with 14 bases between them. This CDR3 is built from 14 residues. Germline V lookup: CDR1 SEHNR, CDR2 FQNEAQ (reference sequence). The DNA for the CDR3 is TGTGCCAGCAGTCAATACAGGGAAGCCTACGAGCAGTACTTC. This gives the protein CASSQYREAYEQYF.

This rearrangement joins TRBV13 to TRBJ2-1, with 8 bases matching TRBD1. The CDR3 extends over 16 amino acids. The germline gives CDR1 PRHDT, CDR2 FYEKMQ (reference sequence). V lost 5 bases to trimming and J lost 2 bases; unmatched junction nucleotides: 8. CDR3 sequence: CASSPPQGAPYNEQFF. The DNA of the CDR3 is TGTGCCAGCAGCCCCCCTCAGGGGGCGCCCTACAATGAGCAGTTCTTC.

The CDR3 region is CASSQVLGQQNTEAFF. CDR3 coding DNA: TGCGCCAGCAGCCAAGTCTTAGGGCAGCAGAACACTGAAGCTTTCTTT. The chain links TRBV4-1 to TRBJ1-1, with D hard to call. CDR1 is MGHRA and CDR2 is YSYEKL in the germline V gene. The V gene lost 1 base and the J gene lost 1 base, with 13 bases spanning the gap. The CDR3 is 16 amino acids.

V usage is TRBV28 and J usage is TRBJ2-5; D uncertain. V lost 7 bases, J lost 2 bases, and 11 bases lay in between. Per germline, CDR1 MDHEN and CDR2 SYDVKM. The CDR3 is 13 residues long. CDR3 sequence (DNA): TGTGCCAGCACTCCCGGACGGCAAGAGACCCAGTACTTC. Amino acid sequence: CASTPGRQETQYF.

This chain joins TRBV18 and TRBJ2-7, with 9 bases aligning to TRBD1. The junction had 4 bases not matched to a gene; V was cut back by 4 bases and J by 0 bases. Germline lookup yields CDR1 KGHSH and CDR2 LQKENI. The CDR3 extends over 15 amino acids. The CDR3, as DNA: TGTGCCAGCTCACTGGGACAGGGAAGCTCCTACGAGCAGTACTTC. Protein product: CASSLGQGSSYEQYF.

The gene calls are TRBV28 and TRBJ1-3; no firm D call. Trimming cost V 5 bases and J 2 bases, with 16 bases left between them. Germline V gives CDR1 MDHEN, CDR2 SYDVKM. The CDR3 contains 16 residues. Here the CDR3 DNA reads TGTGCCAGCAGTCCTACCCCGGGAGGACCTGGAAACACCATATATTTT. It translates to CASSPTPGGPGNTIYF.

The rearrangement links TRBV11-2 to TRBJ2-5; D may be TRBD2 (5 bases). V was clipped by 1 base and J by 2 bases, with 11 bases between them. There are 15 residues in the CDR3. Germline lookup yields CDR1 SGHAT and CDR2 FQNNGV. Here the CDR3 reads CASSLGYGLQETQYF. The DNA of the CDR3 is TGTGCCAGCAGCTTAGGGTACGGACTTCAAGAGACCCAGTACTTC.

The V and J genes are TRBV19 and TRBJ1-5; no clear D. V dropped 3 bases and J dropped 4 bases, with 13 bases sitting between them. From germline, CDR1 is LNHDA and CDR2 SQIVND (reference sequence). The CDR3 loop spans 15 amino acids. This CDR3 reads CASSILPGSNQPQHF. CDR3 DNA: TGTGCCAGTAGTATTCTTCCAGGATCAAATCAGCCCCAGCATTTT.

V is TRBV7-9 and J is TRBJ2-6; 7 bases are a match to TRBD1. Germline CDR1 and CDR2: SEHNR and FQNEAQ (reference sequence). V dropped 6 bases and J dropped 0; count of bases not matched to a gene: 14. The CDR3 consists of 19 residues. CDR3 in amino acids: CASRPGDRVPSSGANVLTF. The CDR3 DNA follows: TGTGCCAGCAGACCCGGTGACAGGGTACCCTCCTCTGGGGCCAACGTCCTGACTTTC.

CDR3 sequence (DNA): TGTGCCAGCAGCTTAAAGCCCCCCAGAGGACTACCCCAAGAGACCCAGTACTTC. As protein: CASSLKPPRGLPQETQYF. This chain uses TRBV11-2 with TRBJ2-5, with TRBD2 as a possible D gene (6 bases). This CDR3 spans 18 amino acids. Trimming removed 2 bases from V and 1 base from J, with 20 bases in between. In germline, CDR1 is SGHAT, CDR2 FQNNGV.

This clone was seen only once. DNA for the CDR3: TGTGCCAGCAGCCCGGGGGGAACAGGGGCGGGGGAGACCCAGTACTTC. Protein product: CASSPGGTGAGETQYF. The chain couples TRBV4-2 to TRBJ2-5, with D perhaps TRBD1 or TRBD2 (7 bases each). The CDR3 has 16 amino acids. V lost 4 bases, J lost 5 bases, and 20 bases lay in between. The germline V gene has CDR1 LGHNA and CDR2 YNFKEQ.

The chain recombines TRBV13 with TRBJ2-5, with 8 bases aligning to TRBD1. The CDR3 consists of 13 residues. The V and J ends lost 6 bases and 5 bases, in that order; junction bases with no gene match: 5. CDR1 and CDR2 (germline): PRHDT, FYEKMQ (reference sequence). The CDR3 here is CASSLTGVETQYF. The CDR3 DNA follows: TGTGCCAGCAGTTTGACAGGGGTTGAGACCCAGTACTTC.

This clone turned up a few times. The J gene is TRBJ1-5, the V gene TRBV2; 7 bases agree with TRBD1. Germline V gene sequence: CDR1 SNHLY, CDR2 FYNNEI. This CDR3 contains 14 residues. J lost 3 bases, V lost 6 bases, and 5 bases had no gene match. The CDR3 is CASRIGQVNQPQHF. CDR3 DNA: TGTGCCAGCAGAATCGGACAGGTCAATCAGCCCCAGCATTTT.

V gene TRBV4-2 combines with J gene TRBJ2-2; no clear D gene. The germline gives CDR1 LGHNA, CDR2 YNFKEQ. CDR3 length: 14 residues. The V and J ends lost 0 bases and 6 bases respectively, with 8 bases between them. The CDR3 DNA reads TGTGCCAGCAGCCAAGAGCACCCGGCCGGGGAGCTGTTTTTT. This codes for CASSQEHPAGELFF.

This clone is a singleton in its sample. The chain couples TRBV7-6 to TRBJ1-1; D unclear. The V and J ends lost 3 bases and 0 bases respectively, with 5 bases between them. Per germline, CDR1 SGHVS and CDR2 FNYEAQ. The CDR3 is 13 amino acids. Here the CDR3 DNA reads TGTGCCAGCAGCTTCGGATTGAACACTGAAGCTTTCTTT. This sequence encodes CASSFGLNTEAFF.

This clone appeared once. V usage is TRBV13 and J usage is TRBJ2-3, with TRBD2 matching over 9 bases. The CDR3 covers 17 residues. J lost 5 bases, V lost 2 bases, and 11 bases had no gene match. CDR1 is PRHDT and CDR2 is FYEKMQ in the germline V gene (reference sequence). The CDR3: CASSLSHRAGGEDTQYF. The CDR3 DNA follows: TGTGCCAGCAGCTTATCCCATCGAGCGGGGGGAGAAGATACGCAGTATTTT.

The chain uses TRBV25-1 and TRBJ2-5, with a tentative D call TRBD2 (6 bases). Trimming pared 7 bases from V and 3 bases from J, leaving 12 bases between. The CDR3 runs to 13 residues. The germline gives CDR1 MGHDK, CDR2 SYGVNS. CDR3 protein: CASIPEGEETQYF. In DNA, the CDR3 is TGTGCCAGCATCCCGGAGGGTGAAGAGACCCAGTACTTC.

The chain has TRBV24-1 and TRBJ2-5; D not resolved. V was pared by 3 bases and J by 3 bases, with 4 bases between. CDR1 is KGHDR, CDR2 SFDVKD, per germline. This CDR3 contains 12 residues. The CDR3 spells CATSDPKETQYF. Here the CDR3 DNA reads TGTGCCACCAGTGATCCCAAAGAGACCCAGTACTTC.